One T cell receptor beta chain is described in this entry. What antigen it recognizes has not been identified. No base-level quality is on record; no much larger clone is a single base apart. The CDR3 goes from the cysteine to the phenylalanine over 14 residues. Only the CDR3 DNA is retained, 42 bases long and in frame from the first base. As encoded in the germline V gene, CDR1 is SNHLY while CDR2 is FYNNEI. The trim is 3 bases for V and 7 bases for J, with a gap of 13 bases between the germline ends. Each collaborating institution followed its own protocols to collect whole blood in K2EDTA tubes. Collaborator samples were shipped for TCRbeta analysis as frozen whole blood, isolated PBMCs, or DNA extracted from either sample type. This sample was included in a study of blood T cell repertoires in COVID-19 (dated by TCRdb to the early 2020s). Regarding the research as a whole: Collaborator samples came from the United States, Italy and Spain and covered acute and convalescent phases of COVID-19. Samples were obtained from the ongoing ImmuneRACE study (first 160 participants) and from 1,000 to 1,500 subjects provided by 6 global collaborators. The dataset comprised deeply sampled blood TCRbeta repertoires from subjects exposed to, actively infected with, or recovered from COVID-19. The repertoires were made available in a free public database intended to serve as a resource for research on the immune response to SARS-CoV-2. Sample metadata almost always included a de-identified subject ID, COVID-19 status, age in years and sex. The prospective study material was composed of cDNA or gDNA derived from T cells, B-cell-depleted T cells, or PBMCs. Where available, HLA class I and class II types were obtained from metadata supplied by the sample provider rather than from assay-based typing. The research as a whole found: How much clinical and demographic metadata was included differed by source and by participant, and the metadata was provided uncurated.

TCRbeta CDR3 regions were amplified from genomic DNA using the immunoSEQ Assay, a bias-controlled multiplex PCR. As for how the authors treated the data: The number of nucleated cells in each sample was estimated from the amplification of reference gene primers within the assay. Sequence reads were collapsed and filtered to measure the absolute abundance of every unique TCRbeta CDR3 rearrangement. Productive Simpson clonality was computed per sample as the square root of Simpson's diversity index over productive rearrangements. TCRdb carries this immuneACCESS record with in-frame sequences only. Its versions omit some clonotypes, under half of them owing to an unresolved V gene in the studies checked, with the rest unexplained. V and J calls and clone size are as listed in that table; D and trimming were resolved from the DNA. The sample table shows about 26,000 clones, and under 90% are seen once. The ten largest clones capture approximately 7.6% of the sample.

The chain employs TRBV2 and TRBJ1-5, with the D gene call left open. The receptor was isolated from a human donor in a cohort sampled during active COVID-19. The sample consisted of peripheral blood. The CDR3 amino acid sequence is: CASSEKGDTQPQHF. The nucleotide sequence reads as follows: TGTGCCAGCAGTGAGAAGGGAGATACACAGCCCCAGCATTTT.